Listed here are 7 T cell receptor beta chains from one sample, sequenced in a study of T cell changes during pregnancy in multiple sclerosis. Measured with immunoSEQ multiplex PCR; TCRdb has only the in-frame clones, and not every one. The sample yields around 67,000 clones, roughly 90% seen once. This material consisted of peripheral blood, taken in the first trimester of pregnancy. The receptors were sampled from a female donor with multiple sclerosis, enrolled in a pregnancy study.

J is TRBJ2-7 and V is TRBV28, with 8 bases aligning to TRBD2. V dropped 1 base and J dropped 1; count of bases not matched to a gene: 3. The V gene's germline CDR1 is MDHEN and CDR2 SYDVKM. This CDR3 comprises 15 residues. CDR3 DNA: TGTGCCAGCAGTTTATCGCGGGAGGTTTCCTACGAGCAGTACTTC. It is translated as CASSLSREVSYEQYF.

This chain joins TRBV7-9 and TRBJ1-3; 7 nucleotides match TRBD1. Germline V gene lookup returns CDR1 SEHNR and CDR2 FQNEAQ (reference sequence). The CDR3 is 18 residues long. Germline trimming cut 1 base from V and 2 bases from J; bases unmatched to any gene: 11. The CDR3 DNA reads as TGTGCCAGCAGCTTAGGCATAGGGGGCAGTGCCGCTGGAAACACCATATATTTT. This codes for CASSLGIGGSAAGNTIYF.

The chain combines TRBV25-1 with TRBJ1-1; D might be TRBD1 (5 bases). The CDR3 length is 14 residues. Deletions cut 3 bases from V and 2 bases from J, with 10 bases between. The germline V gene has CDR1 MGHDK and CDR2 SYGVNS. The CDR3 sequence is CASSEKTANTEAFF. DNA for the CDR3: TGTGCCAGCAGTGAGAAGACAGCAAACACTGAAGCTTTCTTT.

This sequence joins TRBV6-1 and TRBJ2-1; D is perhaps TRBD2 (6 bases). The CDR3 runs to 16 residues. The V and J ends lost 4 bases and 0 bases respectively, with 13 bases between them. Germline loops: CDR1 MNHNS, CDR2 SASEGT. This CDR3 is CASSVIAELSYNEQFF. Here the CDR3 DNA reads TGTGCCAGCAGTGTCATAGCGGAGCTCTCCTACAATGAGCAGTTCTTC.

The chain's CDR3 is CASSLEGQTYEQYF. In DNA form, the CDR3 reads TGCGCCAGCAGCCTCGAGGGCCAAACCTACGAGCAGTACTTC. The chain carries TRBV5-1 and TRBJ2-7, with a possible D match to TRBD2 (5 bases). Trimming took off 4 bases at V and 2 bases at J, with 13 bases between the two ends. Germline CDR1 and CDR2: SGHRS and YFSETQ. CDR3 length: 14 residues.

The rearrangement joins TRBV7-8 to TRBJ2-1; maybe TRBD2 (5 bases). The V gene's germline CDR1 is SGHVS and CDR2 FQNEAQ. This CDR3 comprises 15 residues. V gave up 5 bases and J gave up 0 bases, with 11 bases separating them. CDR3 region: CASSQTRGSYNEQFF. The CDR3 DNA sequence: TGTGCCAGCAGCCAAACCCGGGGCTCCTACAATGAGCAGTTCTTC.

This chain links TRBV5-6 with TRBJ1-1; TRBD1 matches 11 bases. The junction had 5 bases not matched to a gene; V was cut back by 1 base and J by 0 bases. The CDR3 has 17 amino acids. In germline, CDR1 is SGHDT, CDR2 YYEEEE. The CDR3: CASSLMGQGGMNTEAFF. The DNA for the CDR3 is TGTGCCAGCAGCTTGATGGGACAGGGGGGAATGAACACTGAAGCTTTCTTT.